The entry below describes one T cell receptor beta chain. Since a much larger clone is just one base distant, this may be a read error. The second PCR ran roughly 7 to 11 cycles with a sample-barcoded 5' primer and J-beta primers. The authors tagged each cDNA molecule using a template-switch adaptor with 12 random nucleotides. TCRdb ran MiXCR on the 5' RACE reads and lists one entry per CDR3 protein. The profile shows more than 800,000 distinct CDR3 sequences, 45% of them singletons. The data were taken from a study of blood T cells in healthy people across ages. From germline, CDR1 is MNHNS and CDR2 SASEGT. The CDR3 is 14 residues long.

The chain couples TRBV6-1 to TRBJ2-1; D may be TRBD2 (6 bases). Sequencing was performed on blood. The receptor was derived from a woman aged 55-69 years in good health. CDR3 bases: TGTACCAGCGGGCGCCAAGTTAGAGCCAATGAGCAGTTCTTC. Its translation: CTSGRQVRANEQFF.